This passage covers 3 T cell receptor beta chains from one sample sequenced in a study of human T cells and chemical hapten exposure (dated by TCRdb to about 2021). The time point label for this specimen denotes: patch test 3, about 24 weeks after DPC sensitization. The treatment or condition label for this specimen denotes: therapeutic diphenylcyclopropenone sensitization with weekly scalp DPC. Libraries were made using RACE. TCRdb lists the instrument as NextSeq 500. The raw public data were reprocessed by TCRdb itself: fastp quality trimming at Q25, MiXCR clonotype calling, in-frame beta chains only. Rows are unified per CDR3 protein, each entry keeping the most common DNA and genes. The sample table lists roughly 60,000 distinct CDR3 sequences, roughly 12% of them with a count of one. In total, the top ten clones hold 2.4% of the sample. Sequencing used whole blood, obtained in connection with sensitization to the hapten diphenylcyclopropenone (DPC). These receptors were obtained from a man aged 30 to 39 with alopecia areata. Some clones in this sample may be carry-over from other donors' samples.

J is TRBJ1-1 and V is TRBV11-3; D ambiguous. Per germline, CDR1 SGHNT and CDR2 YENEEA. The CDR3 has 14 residues. The V end lost 0 bases, the J end lost 4 bases, and 9 bases lay between the germline ends. CDR3 protein: CASSLESVGTEAFF. For the CDR3, the DNA is TGTGCCAGCAGCTTAGAGTCAGTAGGCACTGAAGCTTTCTTT.

The CDR3 reads CAISDPRVTDTQYF. In nucleotides, the CDR3 is TGTGCCATCAGTGATCCGAGGGTAACAGATACGCAGTATTTT. This chain links TRBV10-3 with TRBJ2-3; tentatively, D is TRBD2 (5 bases). V was trimmed by 3 bases and J by 3 bases, leaving 10 bases between them. The germline CDR1 and CDR2 sequences are ENHRY and SYGVKD. The CDR3 has 14 residues.

The table lists this clonotype with many counts. The V and J genes are TRBV11-2 and TRBJ2-7; no definite D call. The ends were cut back, 4 bases at V and 1 base at J, with 14 bases in the middle. Germline lookup yields CDR1 SGHAT and CDR2 FQNNGV. There are 15 residues in the CDR3. The CDR3 region has the DNA TGTGCCAGCAGCTATTCGGGTGGCTTATCCTACGAGCAGTACTTC. Translation gives CASSYSGGLSYEQYF.